These T cell receptor beta chains were read from a single sample in a study of CD4 T cell repertoires in COVID-19. The method was immunoSEQ multiplex PCR; TCRdb's version includes in-frame clones alone and lacks a portion of them. The sample has under 30,000 clones; more than 85% are singletons. The material sequenced was circulating follicular helper CD4+ T cells (cTfh) from blood, taken before the COVID-19 pandemic. All receptors come from a human donor who had COVID-19. CDR3s include the opening cysteine and the closing phenylalanine or tryptophan. D genes are given only for firm matches. Only some rows state a clone size, as once, few, many or a class for expanded clones.

TRBV5-6,TRBD1,NA,TRBJ2-7,TGTGCCAGCAGCTCCGGGACAGGGACGTTCTTGGGCTACGAGCAGTACTTC,CASSSGTGTFLGYEQYF
TRBV5-1,TRBD1,NA,TRBJ1-1,TGCGCCAGCAGCTCGACAGGGGTTGAGACTGAAGCTTTCTTT,CASSSTGVETEAFF
TRBV2,TRBD2,NA,TRBJ2-1,TGTGCCAGCAGACCGGGACTAGCGGGGTCCAATGAGCAGTTCTTC,CASRPGLAGSNEQFF
TRBV6-6,NA,once,TRBJ1-1,TGTGCCAGCAGTTACTCCGGTACGATGAACACTGAAGCTTTCTTT,CASSYSGTMNTEAFF
TRBV6-1,TRBD1,NA,TRBJ1-5,TGTGCCAGCATTACTACAGGGGGCAATCAGCCCCAGCATTTT,CASITTGGNQPQHF
TRBV5-1,NA,NA,TRBJ1-1,TGCGCCAGCAGCGAACAGGGTCACACTGAAGCTTTCTTT,CASSEQGHTEAFF
TRBV5-5,TRBD1,NA,TRBJ2-7,TGTGCCAGCAGTCCACGGGGGGACAGGGGATCACAGTGGTCCTACGAGCAGTACTTC,CASSPRGDRGSQWSYEQYF
TRBV5-1,NA,NA,TRBJ1-5,TGCGCCAGCAGCTTGGCGCCGGGATATCAGCCCCAGCATTTT,CASSLAPGYQPQHF
TRBV11-2,TRBD2,NA,TRBJ2-7,TGTGCCAGCAGCACCCGACTAGCGGGACAGGAAGAGCAGTACTTC,CASSTRLAGQEEQYF
TRBV2,NA,NA,TRBJ2-7,NA,CASSDQVSSSTSMAF
TRBV10-3,TRBD2,NA,TRBJ2-1,TGTGCCATCAGTGAGTTCGGGACTAACAATGAGCAGTTCTTC,CAISEFGTNNEQFF
TRBV7-9,TRBD2,NA,TRBJ2-3,TGTGCCAGCAGCACGCGACTAGCGGGGGGTTGGACAGATACGCAGTATTTT,CASSTRLAGGWTDTQYF
TRBV5-5,NA,NA,TRBJ1-5,TGTGCCAGCAGCCCTAGGACAGATAGCAATCAGCCCCAGCATTTT,CASSPRTDSNQPQHF
TRBV19,NA,NA,TRBJ2-2,TGTGCCAGTACCAACGGGGGGACAATAAACACCGGGGAGCTGTTTTTT,CASTNGGTINTGELFF
TRBV7-9,NA,NA,TRBJ2-2,TGTGCCAGCAGCTTAGCCGGCAGCGGTAACACCGGGGAGCTGTTTTTT,CASSLAGSGNTGELFF
TRBV5-6,NA,NA,TRBJ1-2,TGTGCCAGCAGCCGAGGTGGTACTAACTATGGCTACACCTTC,CASSRGGTNYGYTF
TRBV5-1,NA,NA,TRBJ2-7,TGCGCCAGCAGCGTGGCCGGGACAGCGGGCGAGCAGTACTTC,CASSVAGTAGEQYF
TRBV7-8,NA,few,TRBJ2-7,TGTGCCAGCAGCTTAGGTCCCGTACAATCCTACGAGCAGTACTTC,CASSLGPVQSYEQYF
TRBV6-1,TRBD1,NA,TRBJ2-3,TGTGCCAGCAGTCTCGGACAGGGTGTAGATACGCAGTATTTT,CASSLGQGVDTQYF
TRBV11-2,NA,NA,TRBJ1-5,TGTGCCAGCAGCCTCGACAGCGCGCGCTATTATAGCAATCAGCCCCAGCATTTT,CASSLDSARYYSNQPQHF
TRBV10-3,NA,NA,TRBJ1-2,TGTGCCATCAGTGACACGGGGAATGGCTACACCTTC,CAISDTGNGYTF
TRBV7-8,NA,NA,TRBJ2-5,TGTGCCAGCAGCTTATCAGGGTCCTCTCGGGAGACCCAGTACTTC,CASSLSGSSRETQYF
TRBV5-1,TRBD1,NA,TRBJ2-7,TGCGCCAGCAGCTTTCAGGGGACAGGACGCACCTACGAGCAGTACTTC,CASSFQGTGRTYEQYF
TRBV11-3,TRBD2,NA,TRBJ2-3,TGTGCCAGCAGCGTAGGACTAGCGGTAACAGATACGCAGTATTTT,CASSVGLAVTDTQYF
TRBV7-3,NA,once,TRBJ1-1,TGTGCCAGCAGCTTAGGCAGGGCGAACACTGAAGCTTTCTTT,CASSLGRANTEAFF
TRBV10-3,TRBD1,once,TRBJ1-2,TGTGCCAGGAGCCCGGACAGGGACTATGGCTACACCTTC,CARSPDRDYGYTF
TRBV5-1,NA,NA,TRBJ2-5,TGCGCCAGCAGCTTGGCTGGGGGCGGAGGAGAGACCCAGTACTTC,CASSLAGGGGETQYF
TRBV11-3,TRBD2,NA,TRBJ2-5,TGTGCCAGCAGCGAAGGACTAGCGGGGGGGAGAGAGACCCAGTACTTC,CASSEGLAGGRETQYF
TRBV29-1,TRBD2,NA,TRBJ2-2,TGCAGCGTTGCCCTGGCTAGCGGAGGGAACACCGGGGAGCTGTTTTTT,CSVALASGGNTGELFF
TRBV6-5,TRBD1,NA,TRBJ1-2,TGTGCCAGCAGGGGGACGGACAGGGACTCTGGCTACACCTTC,CASRGTDRDSGYTF
TRBV5-1,TRBD1,NA,TRBJ1-3,TGCGCCAGCAGCCCGGACAGGGGAATGAACACCATATATTTT,CASSPDRGMNTIYF
TRBV18,TRBD2,NA,TRBJ2-7,TGTGCCAGCTCACCACGACGGGAGGGCCTCACCTACGAGCAGTACTTC,CASSPRREGLTYEQYF
TRBV28,NA,once,TRBJ2-3,TGTGCCAGCAGCCGAGTTTCCCCCTCCACAGATACGCAGTATTTT,CASSRVSPSTDTQYF
TRBV2,NA,NA,TRBJ2-1,TGTGCCAGCGCCCGAGGGGAGGGGGGAAATGAGCAGTTCTTC,CASARGEGGNEQFF
TRBV7-8,TRBD2,NA,TRBJ2-2,TGTGCCAGCAGCTTAGTTGGCGGGAGCAACACCGGGGAGCTGTTTTTT,CASSLVGGSNTGELFF
TRBV11-1,NA,NA,TRBJ2-3,TGTGCCAGCAGCTTAGTACAGGGAGCCACAGATACGCAGTATTTT,CASSLVQGATDTQYF
TRBV29-1,TRBD2,NA,TRBJ2-5,TGCAGCAAAACATCAGGACTAGCGGGAGAGACCCAGTACTTC,CSKTSGLAGETQYF
TRBV7-4,NA,NA,TRBJ2-4,TGTGCCAGGAAGAGACAGGACCTCTCGTTCAAAAACATTCAGTACTTC,CARKRQDLSFKNIQYF
TRBV6-1,NA,NA,TRBJ2-6,TGTGCCGGAGGAGAGGTGTCTGGGGCCAACGTCCTGACTTTC,CAGGEVSGANVLTF
TRBV28,NA,NA,TRBJ1-5,TGTGCCAGCGTCCGGCAGGGGATACAGCCCCAGCATTTT,CASVRQGIQPQHF
TRBV5-6,TRBD2,NA,TRBJ2-2,TGTGCCAGCAGGCGAGAATTACTTAGCGGGAGTAGGACCGGGGAGCTGTTTTTT,CASRRELLSGSRTGELFF
TRBV10-3,TRBD2,NA,TRBJ2-3,TGTGCCATCAGTGAGTCGACTAGCGGGGGGGTTTCAGATACGCAGTATTTT,CAISESTSGGVSDTQYF
TRBV5-4,TRBD1,NA,TRBJ2-7,TGTGCCAGCAGAAACCCCGGACAGGGTGGCGAGCAGTACTTC,CASRNPGQGGEQYF